The clone carrying this T cell receptor (beta chain) was picked up a small number of times. This sample was included in a study of blood T cells in healthy people across ages. Russia was home to the donors, healthy Caucasian individuals aged roughly 6 to 100. Next came a second PCR, run for about 7 to 12 cycles, which used a sample-barcoded 5' primer along with a J-beta primer mix. Template switching added a 12-random-nucleotide identifier to every cDNA molecule. TCRdb used MiXCR to reprocess the 5' RACE reads, holding one entry per CDR3 protein. The sample includes approximately 1,000,000 distinct CDR3 sequences, 35% to 50% seen only once; the top ten take around 18%. The sequenced sample consisted of blood. The TCR comes from a woman aged 55-75 years in good health.

DNA of the CDR3: TGTGCCAGCAGCTTAGGTTCGGATGAGCAGTTCTTC. It specifies CASSLGSDEQFF. The V call is TRBV7-2, the J call TRBJ2-1; D not resolved. Between the trimmed V and J ends, which lost 1 base and 8 bases, there was a span of 6 bases. The CDR3 has 12 residues. CDR1 is SGHTA and CDR2 is FQGNSA in the germline V gene.